Described below is a single T cell receptor (beta chain) sequence and its context. This sample was taken from a study of blood T cells in healthy people across ages. The germline V gene encodes CDR1 DFQATT and CDR2 SNEGSKA (reference sequence). V was clipped by 5 bases and J by 3 bases; unmatched bases: 7. This CDR3 region has 14 residues. PCR was performed a second time for about 6 to 12 cycles using a sample-barcoded 5' primer and a J-beta primer mix. A single record per CDR3 protein comes from TCRdb applying MiXCR to the 5' RACE reads. In the table there are about a million distinct CDR3 sequences, roughly half of which are singletons. Samples each had at least 6 micrograms of total RNA extracted.

This clonotype was sampled from a woman aged 55-69 years in good health. The chain joins TRBV20-1 to TRBJ2-7; 10 bases align to TRBD2. The sequencing input was blood. The CDR3: CSAWTLAGNYEQYF. For the CDR3, the DNA is TGCAGTGCTTGGACACTAGCGGGAAACTACGAGCAGTACTTC.